The present TCR beta chain was sequenced within a study of blood T cell repertoires in COVID-19. Study context: Spain, Italy and the United States supplied samples that represented acute and convalescent COVID-19.

Libraries were prepared by immunoSEQ multiplex PCR; TCRdb keeps only in-frame clonotypes and omits some of them. The sample lists approximately 310,000 clones; 85% were seen once. Participants were aged 18 to 89 years from 24 US areas. Clinical history reported by participants formed the basis on which cohorts were assigned. Up to 2 weeks before entering the study, exposed participants had met a COVID-19 case. Material for sequencing was PBMCs or T cells enriched from blood (not recorded which). This TCR derives from a woman between 25 and 40 years old who had been exposed to COVID-19.

CDR3 sequence reads: CASRTGQGKTYEQYF. CDR3 DNA: TGTGCCAGCAGAACCGGACAGGGAAAAACCTACGAGCAGTACTTC. The rearrangement links TRBV6-5 to TRBJ2-7; 8 bases align to TRBD1. V shed 6 bases and J 2 bases; nucleotides not matched to a gene: 9. Germline V CDR1 and CDR2: MNHEY, SVGAGI. The CDR3 extends over 15 amino acids.